Below are 14 T cell receptor beta chains sequenced from a single sample in a study of STAT5B mutations in CD4+ large granular lymphocyte leukemia. The protocol was immunoSEQ multiplex PCR, while the TCRdb copy is restricted to in-frame clones and leaves out a portion. Found here are fewer than 45,000 clones, over 70% of them singletons; the top ten hold 0.45% to 0.55%. The sequenced sample consisted of CD4+ T cells from blood buffy coats. The source of these receptors is a human donor in good health.

The V call is TRBV7-2, the J call TRBJ2-2; TRBD2 matches at 7 bases. The CDR3 loop spans 16 amino acids. V shed 1 base and J 7 bases; nucleotides not matched to a gene: 9. Germline CDR1 and CDR2: SGHTA and FQGNSA. This chain's CDR3 is CASSLVGTTRNGELFF. In nucleotides, the CDR3 is TGTGCCAGCAGCTTAGTCGGGACTACCCGGAACGGGGAGCTGTTTTTT.

This clone was seen only a few times. The chain is built from TRBV21-1 and TRBJ2-1; the tabulated D call, TRBD2, remains unverified against the DNA. TRBV21-1 is reported as a pseudogene. This CDR3 region has 16 residues. The CDR3 loop reads CASSSRGLAGGIEQFF. CDR3 nucleotides: TGTGCCAGCAGCTCTCGGGGACTAGCGGGAGGTATTGAGCAGTTCTTC.

The gene calls are TRBV5-8 and TRBJ2-3; no reliable D call. The germline gives CDR1 SGHTS, CDR2 YDEGEE. V was pared by 3 bases and J by 5 bases, with 7 bases between. This CDR3 is 12 amino acids long. CDR3 protein: CASSSFRDTQYF. The CDR3 nucleotides read TGTGCCAGCAGCTCATTTCGAGATACGCAGTATTTT.

The V gene is TRBV7-2, the J gene TRBJ2-2; D might be TRBD2 (6 bases). Germline V gives CDR1 SGHTA, CDR2 FQGNSA. Trimming left V 1 base short and J 0 bases short, with 6 bases between. This CDR3 has 15 amino acids. The CDR3 sequence: CASSLGTTNTGELFF. In DNA form, the CDR3 reads TGTGCCAGCAGCTTAGGGACTACGAACACCGGGGAGCTGTTTTTT.

This clone came up a few times. This chain uses TRBV10-3 with TRBJ2-7, with 9 bases identical to TRBD1. The CDR3 is 13 residues long. Looked up from germline, CDR1 is ENHRY and CDR2 is SYGVKD. The V and J ends lost 9 bases and 2 bases, in that order; junction bases with no gene match: 5. The DNA of the CDR3 is TGTGCCATTGGGTGGGACAGGGCCTACGAGCAGTACTTC. Translating gives CAIGWDRAYEQYF.

This chain links TRBV30 with TRBJ2-2; D possibly uses TRBD1 or TRBD2 (7 bases each). The V gene's germline CDR1 is GTSNPN and CDR2 SVGIG (reference sequence). The CDR3 loop spans 15 amino acids. V was trimmed by 2 bases and J by 5 bases, leaving 15 bases between them. CDR3 in amino acids: CAWSSAGGGTGELFF. CDR3 bases: TGTGCCTGGAGTTCGGCAGGGGGAGGGACCGGGGAGCTGTTTTTT. The entire variable domain, with the rest obtained from reference TRBV30 and TRBJ2-2, is as follows: SQTIHQWPATLVQPVGSPLSLECTVEGTSNPNLYWYRQAAGRGLQLLFYSVGIGQISSEVPQNLSASRPQDRQFILSSKKLLLSDSGFYLCAWSSAGGGTGELFFGEGSRLTVL.

This clone was seen only once. This rearrangement joins TRBV5-1 to TRBJ1-2, with unresolved D. This CDR3 region has 14 residues. Looked up from germline, CDR1 is SGHRS and CDR2 is YFSETQ. Deletions cut 0 bases from V and 3 bases from J, with 9 bases between. CDR3 nucleotides: TGCGCCAGCAGCTTGGCTGGTTCCGACTATGGCTACACCTTC. It translates to CASSLAGSDYGYTF.

This clone was counted a single time. The chain carries TRBV29-1 and TRBJ2-7; possibly TRBD2 for D (6 bases). V lost 3 bases, J lost 4 bases, and 7 bases lay in between. Germline assignment: CDR1 SQVTM and CDR2 ANQGSEA. The CDR3 has 11 amino acids. CDR3 in amino acids: CSVDGTYEQYF. For the CDR3, the DNA is TGCAGCGTTGACGGGACTTACGAGCAGTACTTC.

J is TRBJ2-7 and V is TRBV15, with 8 bases lining up with TRBD1. The CDR3 length is 16 residues. Germline CDR1 is LNHNV and CDR2 is YYDKDF (reference sequence). Trimming took 0 bases from V and 6 from J; bases not matched to a gene: 10. CDR3 amino acids: CATSRDRGTGGSEQYF. The CDR3 DNA sequence: TGTGCCACCAGCAGAGACCGGGGTACAGGGGGTAGCGAGCAGTACTTC.

This chain uses TRBV6-1 with TRBJ2-5; 8 bases line up with TRBD1. Germline lookup yields CDR1 MNHNS and CDR2 SASEGT. CDR3 length equals 14 residues. Trimming took 4 bases from V and 5 from J; bases not matched to a gene: 6. The CDR3 loop reads CASSGQGARETQYF. The CDR3 region has the DNA TGTGCCAGCAGTGGGCAGGGGGCACGGGAGACCCAGTACTTC.

CDR3 amino acids: CAISESLVYEQYF. CDR3 coding DNA: TGTGCCATCAGTGAGTCTCTAGTTTACGAGCAGTACTTC. J is TRBJ2-7 and V is TRBV10-3; no reliable D call. Between the trimmed V and J ends, which lost 0 bases and 4 bases, there was a span of 7 bases. This CDR3 comprises 13 residues. Looked up from germline, CDR1 is ENHRY and CDR2 is SYGVKD.

The chain couples TRBV5-1 to TRBJ2-7; the D is unclear. V was cut by 2 bases and J by 6 bases, with 9 bases left in between. CDR3 size: 12 residues. The germline V gene encodes CDR1 SGHRS and CDR2 YFSETQ. The CDR3 reads CASSFLLGEQYF. CDR3 in DNA: TGCGCCAGCAGCTTCCTCCTTGGCGAGCAGTACTTC. The variable domain in full, completed from reference TRBV5-1 and TRBJ2-7, reads KAGVTQTPRYLIKTRGQQVTLSCSPISGHRSVSWYQQTPGQGLQFLFEYFSETQRNKGNFPGRFSGRQFSNSRSEMNVSTLELGDSALYLCASSFLLGEQYFGPGTRLTVT.

The chain uses TRBV7-9 and TRBJ2-5; D might be TRBD1 (6 bases). The CDR3 has 15 amino acids. V was shortened by 5 bases and J by 2 bases, with 15 bases between the two germline ends. Germline V gives CDR1 SEHNR, CDR2 FQNEAQ (reference sequence). CDR3 nucleotides: TGTGCCAGCAGCAACCCCGGGACACTTCAAGAGACCCAGTACTTC. This sequence encodes CASSNPGTLQETQYF.

This clone has more than one count but fewer than ten. The chain joins TRBV19 to TRBJ1-2; 7 nucleotides agree with TRBD1. The germline gives CDR1 LNHDA, CDR2 SQIVND (reference sequence). There are 16 residues in the CDR3. Trimming removed 8 bases from V and 0 bases from J; junction bases left unmatched: 12. As DNA, the CDR3 is TGTGCCAGTCGGCAGGCCAGGGGGGAATCTAACTATGGCTACACCTTC. This encodes CASRQARGESNYGYTF.